A single sample is the source of the 6 T cell receptor beta chains below, sequenced in a study of identical twins. TCRdb redid the calling of the 5' RACE reads with MiXCR, one entry per CDR3 protein. The sample shows 690,000 or so distinct CDR3 sequences, around 5.7% of them seen only once. The specimen was naive T cells sorted from blood. These receptors all come from a man younger than 30 in good health.

The chain has TRBV5-1 and TRBJ2-3; 7 nucleotides line up with TRBD2. CDR1 SGHRS and CDR2 YFSETQ come from the germline V gene. V was clipped by 4 bases and J by 11 bases; unmatched bases: 10. The CDR3 is made up of 13 amino acids. In nucleotides, the CDR3 is TGCGCCAGCAGCCTGGGGGACCGGGGGGAGCAGTATTTT. Amino acid sequence: CASSLGDRGEQYF.

This clonotype turned up a few times. This chain connects TRBV7-3 to TRBJ2-1; the match to TRBD2 covers 8 bases. CDR1 SGHTA and CDR2 FQGTGA come from the germline V gene. The CDR3 loop spans 16 amino acids. With 4 bases clipped from V and 8 bases from J, the junction kept 13 bases outside the gene matches. DNA for the CDR3: TGTGCCAGCAGCTGGCGAAAAGGGACTAGTTTATATGAGCAGTTCTTC. Translation: CASSWRKGTSLYEQFF.

The CDR3 DNA sequence: TGTGCCAGCAGTGACGGAGCTAGCGGGAGAATCGGGGAGCTGTTTTTT. This translates into CASSDGASGRIGELFF. The chain carries TRBV2 and TRBJ2-2; 10 bases line up with TRBD2. Looked up from germline, CDR1 is SNHLY and CDR2 is FYNNEI. The CDR3 totals 16 residues. Trimming took 3 bases from V and 7 from J; bases not matched to a gene: 8.

This clonotype occurred a few times. The chain uses TRBV20-1 and TRBJ2-3; 7 positions match TRBD1. Germline V lookup: CDR1 DFQATT, CDR2 SNEGSKA (reference sequence). Trimming removed 5 bases from V and 3 bases from J; junction bases left unmatched: 14. The CDR3 consists of 16 residues. The CDR3 DNA reads TGCAGTGCTGGCCCACGACAGGGCCCCAGAACAGATACGCAGTATTTT. This translates into CSAGPRQGPRTDTQYF.

This clonotype was seen at least ten times. The chain uses TRBV10-3 and TRBJ2-7, with D uncertain. Trimming removed 4 bases from V and 1 base from J, with 11 bases in between. The CDR3 has 14 amino acids. CDR1 and CDR2 (germline): ENHRY, SYGVKD. DNA of the CDR3: TGTGCCATCAGTGCCCCGGACGGGTCCTACGAGCAGTACTTC. This translates into CAISAPDGSYEQYF.

The sample holds a few counts of this clonotype. This chain connects TRBV11-1 to TRBJ1-5, with a weak D call TRBD1 (6 bases). V lost 2 bases and J lost 5, with 22 bases in between. The germline CDR1 and CDR2 sequences are SGHAT and FQDESV (reference sequence). This CDR3 has 18 residues. CDR3 nucleotide sequence: TGTGCCAGCAGCTTAACGAGGGGGGGCGAGGGTCCGTATCAGCCCCAGCATTTT. Its translation: CASSLTRGGEGPYQPQHF.